A single sample gave rise to the 8 T cell receptor beta chains below, sequenced in a study of T cell repertoires in cytomegalovirus infection. These receptors have no identified antigens. One entry per CDR3 protein, called by TCRdb with MiXCR from the reads. The sample holds fewer than 1,000,000 distinct CDR3 sequences, approximately 31% seen once. The starting material was cultured CD8+ T cells from PBMCs, obtained from culture after CMV antigen stimulation. The source is a human donor in good health (CMV status not recorded). Some clones in this sample may be carry-over from other donors' samples.

The chain carries TRBV7-3 and TRBJ2-1; D is perhaps TRBD1 (6 bases). The CDR3 totals 16 residues. Germline values: CDR1 SGHTA, CDR2 FQGTGA. Trimming cost V 1 base and J 2 bases, with 12 bases left between them. The CDR3 region has the DNA TGTGCCAGCAGCTTAAACAGGGTCGTGGCCTACAATGAGCAGTTCTTC. Protein sequence: CASSLNRVVAYNEQFF.

This clonotype was counted once. V usage is TRBV19 and J usage is TRBJ2-1; possibly TRBD1 for D (6 bases). In germline, CDR1 is LNHDA, CDR2 SQIVND (reference sequence). This CDR3 has 15 residues. V lost 8 bases, J lost 6 bases, and 20 bases lay in between. CDR3 nucleotides: TGTGCCAGTTCCAGAAACAGGGATGGGGCCAATGAGCAGTTCTTC. This translates into CASSRNRDGANEQFF. Combining the CDR3 with reference TRBV19 and TRBJ2-1 gives the whole variable domain DGGITQSPKYLFRKEGQNVTLSCEQNLNHDAMYWYRQDPGQGLRLIYYSQIVNDFQKGDIAEGYSVSREKKESFPLTVTSAQKNPTAFYLCASSRNRDGANEQFFGPGTRLTVL.

The CDR3 reads CASSAGDNYEQYF. The CDR3 nucleotides read TGTGCCAGCAGTGCAGGAGACAACTACGAGCAGTACTTC. This chain uses TRBV2 with TRBJ2-7; D call uncertain. CDR3 size: 13 residues. Germline CDR1 SNHLY, CDR2 FYNNEI. Trimming took 4 bases from V and 3 from J, leaving 10 bases between them. Full variable domain (outside the CDR3, taken from reference TRBV2 and TRBJ2-7): EPEVTQTPSHQVTQMGQEVILRCVPISNHLYFYWYRQILGQKVEFLVSFYNNEISEKSEIFDDQFSVERPDGSNFTLKIRSTKLEDSAMYFCASSAGDNYEQYFGPGTRLTVT.

The chain uses TRBV7-9 and TRBJ2-5; D is perhaps TRBD1 (6 bases). Trimming cost V 4 bases and J 2 bases, with 11 bases left between them. Germline CDR1 SEHNR, CDR2 FQNEAQ (reference sequence). This CDR3 has 14 amino acids. For the CDR3, the DNA is TGTGCCAGCAGCTGGAAGACAGGACAAGAGACCCAGTACTTC. This codes for CASSWKTGQETQYF.

The chain recombines TRBV7-9 with TRBJ2-1, with 12 bases that match TRBD2. V gave up 0 bases and J gave up 5 bases; unmatched junction bases: 8. This CDR3 has 18 amino acids. Looked up from germline, CDR1 is SEHNR and CDR2 is FQNEAQ (reference sequence). In nucleotides, the CDR3 is TGTGCCAGCAGCTTAGCCGAAAGACTAGCGGGGGAGAACAATGAGCAGTTCTTC. This encodes CASSLAERLAGENNEQFF.

The chain is built from TRBV19 and TRBJ2-7; 8 nucleotides agree with TRBD1. J lost 1 base, V lost 6 bases, and 11 bases had no gene match. The germline CDR1 and CDR2 sequences are LNHDA and SQIVND (reference sequence). The CDR3 runs to 16 residues. The CDR3, as DNA: TGTGCCAGTAGCCTAGACAGGGGTACGGGATCCTACGAGCAGTACTTC. Encoded protein: CASSLDRGTGSYEQYF.

A few counts support this clonotype. The chain recombines TRBV24-1 with TRBJ2-2; D is tentatively TRBD1 or TRBD2 (5 bases each). Germline V gives CDR1 KGHDR, CDR2 SFDVKD. V lost 5 bases to trimming and J lost 7 bases, with 16 bases between them. CDR3 length: 15 amino acids. The CDR3 protein is CATSGPGRGVGELFF. For the CDR3, the DNA is TGTGCCACCAGTGGACCGGGACGCGGAGTCGGGGAGCTGTTTTTT.

The chain combines TRBV19 with TRBJ2-5; possibly TRBD1 for D (6 bases). The V gene lost 7 bases and the J gene lost 0 bases, with 18 bases spanning the gap. CDR1 and CDR2 from the germline V gene are LNHDA and SQIVND (reference sequence). This CDR3 spans 16 amino acids. CDR3 protein: CASNNTDSLYQETQYF. CDR3 in DNA: TGTGCCAGTAATAATACGGACAGTTTGTACCAAGAGACCCAGTACTTC.